What follows are 19 T cell receptor beta chains derived from one specimen sequenced in a study of identical twins. Each CDR3 protein gets one entry after TCRdb re-called the 5' RACE reads with MiXCR. The table lists 230,000 or so distinct CDR3 sequences, about 8% of them singletons. The same sample was also studied in work on yellow fever vaccine responses in identical twins.

Sequenced sample: CD8+ T cells sorted from blood. The receptor set was obtained from a woman aged 18-29 years in good health.

This clonotype was found a few times. The chain links TRBV6-2 or TRBV6-3 to TRBJ1-5, with D hard to call. With 5 bases removed from V and 4 bases from J, the gap between germline ends came to 12 bases. This CDR3 is built from 14 residues. Germline lookup yields CDR1 MNHEY and CDR2 SVGEGT. Here the CDR3 DNA reads TGTGCCAGCAGTAAAGAAGACGGGAATCAGCCCCAGCATTTT. Its protein product is CASSKEDGNQPQHF.

This clonotype showed up many times. This sequence joins TRBV5-6 and TRBJ1-5; D is possibly TRBD1 (6 bases). Germline loops: CDR1 SGHDT, CDR2 YYEEEE. V was shortened by 2 bases and J by 7 bases, with 7 bases between the two germline ends. This CDR3 has 12 residues. DNA of the CDR3: TGTGCCAGCAGCTTAGGACAGCAGCCCCAGCATTTT. Its translation: CASSLGQQPQHF.

This chain uses TRBV4-3 with TRBJ2-1; D unresolved. The CDR3 is 14 residues long. In germline, CDR1 is LGHNA, CDR2 YSLEER. The V end lost 0 bases, the J end lost 5 bases, and 8 bases lay between the germline ends. The CDR3 reads CASSQDVANNEQFF. The CDR3 DNA is TGCGCCAGCAGCCAAGATGTGGCCAACAATGAGCAGTTCTTC.

The chain couples TRBV6-4 to TRBJ2-1; TRBD1 aligns across 7 bases. The CDR3 has 21 amino acids. CDR1 is MRHNA, CDR2 SNTAGT, per germline. J gave up 8 bases and V 6 bases, and 31 bases lay outside the gene matches. CDR3 sequence (DNA): TGTGCCAGCAGACAGATATTGGGTACTTCGGACGGGACAGACTTAAGTGATGAGCAGTTCTTC. Protein product: CASRQILGTSDGTDLSDEQFF.

This clonotype has a count of ten or more. The chain recombines TRBV3-1 with TRBJ2-5, with D unclear. The germline V gene encodes CDR1 LGHDT and CDR2 YNNKEL (reference sequence). Between the trimmed V and J ends, which lost 5 bases and 4 bases, there was a span of 11 bases. This CDR3 contains 13 residues. This CDR3 reads CASSALSAETQYF. As DNA, the CDR3 is TGTGCCAGCAGCGCCTTAAGCGCAGAGACCCAGTACTTC.

This clonotype was seen more than once but under ten times. The chain couples TRBV6-2 or TRBV6-3 to TRBJ2-7; D remains ambiguous. The CDR3 spans 14 residues. The germline V gene has CDR1 MNHEY and CDR2 SVGEGT. V was clipped by 4 bases and J by 2 bases, with 12 bases between them. CDR3 sequence reads: CASSFPVRAYEQYF. CDR3 sequence (DNA): TGTGCCAGCAGTTTTCCCGTACGGGCCTACGAGCAGTACTTC.

Many counts were recorded for this clonotype. The chain has TRBV12-3 or TRBV12-4 and TRBJ2-7, with 11 nucleotides matching TRBD2. This CDR3 is 16 amino acids long. V gave up 5 bases and J gave up 0 bases; unmatched junction bases: 6. The CDR3 DNA is TGTGCCAGCAGTCCCCGACTAGCGGGGAGCTCCTACGAGCAGTACTTC. Translation gives CASSPRLAGSSYEQYF.

At least ten counts were recorded for this clonotype. At one of its ends the junction is not consistent with the germline gene, which may arise from a read error. This chain connects TRBV7-7 to TRBJ2-2; tentative D call: TRBD1 (5 bases). The length of the CDR3 is 14 residues. Germline lookup yields CDR1 SSHAT and CDR2 FNYEAQ (reference sequence). The CDR3: CASSIDSFTGELFF. CDR3 nucleotides: TGTGCTAGCAGCATTGACAGCTTCACCGGGGAGCTGTTTTTT.

In its sample, this clonotype was seen a few times. The genes are TRBV14 and TRBJ2-1; 8 positions match TRBD1. Germline assignment: CDR1 SGHDN and CDR2 FVKESK. Trimming cost V 5 bases and J 0 bases; bases outside gene matches: 3. This CDR3 is built from 15 residues. The chain's CDR3 is CASSSGGASYNEQFF. DNA for the CDR3: TGTGCCAGCAGCTCAGGGGGCGCCTCCTACAATGAGCAGTTCTTC.

This chain uses TRBV9 with TRBJ2-3; TRBD1 might be the D (6 bases). Germline V lookup: CDR1 SGDLS, CDR2 YYNGEE. CDR3 length equals 15 residues. Trimming took 3 bases from V and 0 from J, leaving 11 bases between them. This CDR3 is CASSDGTTSTDTQYF. The CDR3 DNA is TGTGCCAGCAGCGATGGGACAACAAGCACAGATACGCAGTATTTT.

The table lists this clonotype with a few counts. J is TRBJ2-1 and V is TRBV6-2 or TRBV6-3, with 12 positions matching TRBD1. The CDR3 length is 15 residues. J was trimmed by 6 bases and V by 4 bases; bases with no gene match: 4. Germline CDR1 MNHEY, CDR2 SVGEGT. CDR3 in amino acids: CASSSPGQGANEQFF. DNA for the CDR3: TGTGCCAGCAGTTCCCCGGGACAGGGGGCCAATGAGCAGTTCTTC.

For this clonotype: Without the conserved terminal phenylalanine or tryptophan, this CDR3 likely stems from a read error. V and J are TRBV4-2 and TRBJ2-5; the D gene is possibly TRBD2 (5 bases). Looked up from germline, CDR1 is LGHNA and CDR2 is YNFKEQ. The CDR3 contains 13 residues. V was trimmed by 1 base and J by 5 bases, leaving 8 bases between them. In DNA, the CDR3 is TGTGCCAGCAGCCAAGGGCCGGGGGAGACCCAGTACTAC. Translated: CASSQGPGETQYY.

The chain uses TRBV4-3 and TRBJ2-6; the D gene is possibly TRBD1 (5 bases). V was trimmed by 1 base and J by 1 base, leaving 14 bases between them. The germline V gene encodes CDR1 LGHNA and CDR2 YSLEER. There are 18 residues in the CDR3. This CDR3 is CASSQGGVELSGANVLTF. Here the CDR3 DNA reads TGCGCCAGCAGCCAAGGGGGCGTTGAACTTTCTGGGGCCAACGTCCTGACTTTC.

This clonotype was seen ten or more times. The chain combines TRBV5-1 with TRBJ2-7; D unclear. Germline V gene lookup returns CDR1 SGHRS and CDR2 YFSETQ. V gave up 2 bases and J gave up 3 bases, with 12 bases separating them. There are 14 residues in the CDR3. Here the CDR3 reads CASSFSPGDYEQYF. The CDR3 DNA is TGCGCCAGCAGCTTCAGTCCTGGCGACTACGAGCAGTACTTC.

The chain joins TRBV6-5 to TRBJ2-1; TRBD2 agrees at 12 bases. V was pared by 6 bases and J by 5 bases, with 8 bases of the junction left unmatched. The length of the CDR3 is 16 residues. Germline V gene data show CDR1 as MNHEY and CDR2 as SVGAGI. DNA for the CDR3: TGTGCCAGCAGCCGCTCGAGGACTAGCGGGAACAATGAGCAGTTCTTC. Residues: CASSRSRTSGNNEQFF.

This chain joins TRBV11-2 and TRBJ2-2; D remains ambiguous. The CDR3 runs to 14 residues. The germline V gene encodes CDR1 SGHAT and CDR2 FQNNGV. V dropped 2 bases and J dropped 2 bases, with 6 bases sitting between them. CDR3 protein: CASSLTINTGELFF. In DNA, the CDR3 is TGTGCCAGCAGCTTAACTATCAACACCGGGGAGCTGTTTTTT.

This clonotype has a handful of counts. The chain recombines TRBV24-1 with TRBJ2-1; TRBD2 matches at 7 bases. The CDR3 has 13 amino acids. Germline CDR1 reads KGHDR; CDR2 reads SFDVKD. J was trimmed by 13 bases and V by 0 bases; bases with no gene match: 5. The CDR3 is CATSDLKGGFQFF. In nucleotides, the CDR3 is TGTGCCACCAGTGATTTGAAGGGAGGGTTCCAGTTCTTC.

This clonotype was found many times. This chain uses TRBV27 with TRBJ2-1, with 9 bases matching TRBD2. This CDR3 has 17 amino acids. After removal of 4 bases from V and 6 bases from J, the junction contained 13 bases not matched to a gene. The V gene's germline CDR1 is MNHEY and CDR2 SMNVEV (reference sequence). CDR3 nucleotide sequence: TGTGCCAGCAGTTCGCTGCATACGGGACTAGCTCTCAATGAGCAGTTCTTC. It encodes CASSSLHTGLALNEQFF.

This clonotype was seen only a few times. V usage is TRBV4-3 and J usage is TRBJ1-1; unclear D gene. The germline V and J ends were trimmed by 1 base and 4 bases, with 10 bases remaining between them. The CDR3 sequence is 14 residues long. Germline V gene sequence: CDR1 LGHNA, CDR2 YSLEER. Written as DNA, the CDR3 is TGCGCCAGCAGCCAAGCCGCACTGAGCACTGAAGCTTTCTTT. Amino acids: CASSQAALSTEAFF.